This T cell receptor (beta chain) was sequenced during a study of tumor-infiltrating lymphocytes in primary liver carcinoma. TCR beta cDNA was made from around 520 ng total RNA with a constant-region primer. Researchers made the TCR beta libraries by running three nested multiplex PCR rounds with slightly modified ARM-PCR. PCR rounds one and two used TRBV1-TRBV30 forward primers with a C-beta reverse primer for about 11 cycles each. TCRdb recomputed calls from the multiplex PCR reads with MiXCR, one row per CDR3 protein. The table shows approximately 73,000 distinct CDR3 sequences, with nearly 70% occurring only once. Scientists recovered RNA and DNA together from around 20-30 mg of unsorted bulk tissue. CDR3 length: 13 residues. The germline gives CDR1 SQVTM, CDR2 ANQGSEA. With regard to this clonotype: A read error may account for a junction end that differs from germline.

Sequencing used liver tumor tissue from sampling region 4. The subset is: tumor region T4, right-lateral pole. This TCR derives from a man aged 40-49 years with primary liver carcinoma and hepatitis B virus infection. V is TRBV29-1 and J is TRBJ2-4, with TRBD1 identical over 7 bases. The CDR3 spells CSVLGTAKNVQYF. The CDR3 coding sequence is TGTAGCGTTCTCGGGACAGCCAAAAACGTTCAGTACTTC.